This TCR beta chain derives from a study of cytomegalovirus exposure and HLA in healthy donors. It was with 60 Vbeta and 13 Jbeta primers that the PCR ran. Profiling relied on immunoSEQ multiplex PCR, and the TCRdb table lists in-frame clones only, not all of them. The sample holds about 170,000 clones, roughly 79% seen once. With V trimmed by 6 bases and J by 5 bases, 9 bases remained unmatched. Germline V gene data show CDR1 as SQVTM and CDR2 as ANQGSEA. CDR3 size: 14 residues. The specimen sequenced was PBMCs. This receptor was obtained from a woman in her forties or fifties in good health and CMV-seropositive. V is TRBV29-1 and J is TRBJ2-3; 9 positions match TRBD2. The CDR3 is CSVGGRASGDTQYF. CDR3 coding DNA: TGCAGCGTGGGCGGGAGGGCCTCTGGAGATACGCAGTATTTT.